This TCR beta chain appears in the sequencing data of a study of blood T cell repertoires in COVID-19. About the study: Acute and convalescent COVID-19 samples came from the United States, Italy and Spain. Sample material is recorded as cDNA or gDNA derived from T cells, B-cell-depleted T cells, or PBMCs.

Here immunoSEQ multiplex PCR was the method, and the copy in TCRdb shows in-frame clones only, minus some. The sample has some 300,000 clones, approximately 90% seen once; the top ten hold 3.9%. Trimming cost V 6 bases and J 2 bases, with 15 bases left between them. This CDR3 is built from 15 residues. CDR1 SGHTA and CDR2 FQGNSA come from the germline V gene. Sequenced: PBMCs or T cells enriched from blood (not recorded which). The gene calls are TRBV7-2 and TRBJ2-3, with a possible D match to TRBD2 (5 bases). The sequence came from a woman younger than 45 who had been exposed to COVID-19. The chain's CDR3 is CASRRADSYTDTQYF. The CDR3 bases are TGTGCCAGCAGGCGGGCCGATTCCTACACAGATACGCAGTATTTT.